Shown below are 15 T cell receptor beta chains from a single sample sequenced in a study of cytomegalovirus exposure and HLA in healthy donors (dated by TCRdb to about 2017). The library was made by the immunoSEQ multiplex PCR assay. The multiplex PCR relied on a mix of 60 forward primers for TCR Vbeta segments and 13 reverse primers for TCR Jbeta segments. In TCRdb, the immuneACCESS table is reduced to in-frame sequences with V and J assigned. These tables do not hold every clone; where another copy was compared, an unresolved V gene accounts for under half, and the others remain unexplained. The sample table holds more than 95,000 clones, of which roughly three fifths were seen once. Less than 9.5% of the sample goes to the ten largest clones. The sequenced sample was PBMCs. These receptors came from a woman in her 40s in good health and CMV-seropositive.

This sequence joins TRBV7-2 and TRBJ2-7; TRBD2 matches at 7 bases. The ends lost 1 base at V and 6 bases at J; junction bases unmatched: 15. Germline assignment: CDR1 SGHTA and CDR2 FQGNSA. The CDR3 is 17 residues long. The CDR3 is CASSLGAFGAGLGEQYF. Written as DNA, the CDR3 is TGTGCCAGCAGCTTAGGAGCGTTCGGAGCGGGATTGGGCGAGCAGTACTTC.

This chain links TRBV11-3 with TRBJ2-2; possible D gene TRBD2, 5 bases. Per the germline V gene, CDR1 is SGHNT and CDR2 is YENEEA. The CDR3 loop spans 15 amino acids. V lost 5 bases and J 3 bases, leaving 13 bases between the germline ends. This CDR3 is CASSLGGSDTGELFF. Here the CDR3 DNA reads TGTGCCAGCAGCCTGGGCGGGTCGGACACCGGGGAGCTGTTTTTT. Using reference TRBV11-3 and TRBJ2-2 for the parts outside the CDR3, the full variable domain is EAGVVQSPRYKIIEKKQPVAFWCNPISGHNTLYWYLQNLGQGPELLIRYENEEAVDDSQLPKDRFSAERLKGVDSTLKIQPAELGDSAVYLCASSLGGSDTGELFFGEGSRLTVL.

The chain carries TRBV19 and TRBJ2-5; 7 bases align to TRBD2. Per the germline V gene, CDR1 is LNHDA and CDR2 is SQIVND (reference sequence). CDR3 size: 15 residues. V lost 1 base to trimming and J lost 0 bases; unmatched junction nucleotides: 2. The CDR3 here is CASSIGLADQETQYF. The CDR3 coding sequence is TGTGCCAGTAGTATAGGGCTAGCGGACCAAGAGACCCAGTACTTC.

This chain connects TRBV6-6 to TRBJ2-1; 10 nucleotides align to TRBD2. The CDR3 runs 15 residues. The J segment lost 8 bases and the V segment lost 5 bases, leaving 9 bases of the junction unmatched. CDR1 MNHNY and CDR2 SVGAGI come from the germline V gene (reference sequence). The CDR3 DNA follows: TGTGCCAGCAGTCAAAGCGGGAGGGCCCCCGATGAGCAGTTCTTC. Residues: CASSQSGRAPDEQFF.

Notes on this clone: Lacking the conserved final phenylalanine or tryptophan, this CDR3 likely reflects a read error. The chain uses TRBV7-3 and TRBJ2-7; D is perhaps TRBD2 (6 bases). The V end lost 3 bases, the J end lost 2 bases, and 14 bases lay between the germline ends. CDR1 is SGHTA, CDR2 FQGTGA, per germline. The CDR3 covers 15 residues. For the CDR3, the DNA is TGTGCCAGCAGCTTGGGACTGGGAAGAGCCTACGAGCAGTACCTC. It is translated as CASSLGLGRAYEQYL.

In nucleotides, the CDR3 is TGTGCCAGCAGCTTATTGGCGAGGGCGGCTACTGAAGCTTTCTTT. Protein sequence: CASSLLARAATEAFF. This chain joins TRBV11-1 and TRBJ1-1; D not certain. With 2 bases removed from V and 5 bases from J, the gap between germline ends came to 15 bases. The germline CDR1 and CDR2 sequences are SGHAT and FQDESV (reference sequence). The CDR3 loop spans 15 amino acids.

On this clone: This specimen includes other DNA sequences encoding the same CDR3. The V and J genes are TRBV4-2 and TRBJ1-5; 9 bases map to TRBD1. The J segment lost 4 bases and the V segment lost 1 base, leaving 2 bases of the junction unmatched. This CDR3 region has 15 residues. The germline gives CDR1 LGHNA, CDR2 YNFKEQ. CDR3 bases: TGTGCCAGCAGCCAAGGGACAGGGGCGAATCAGCCCCAGCATTTT. Its translation: CASSQGTGANQPQHF.

This clone appeared a few times. The chain joins TRBV9 to TRBJ2-1; 9 nucleotides align to TRBD2. The trim removed 3 bases at V and 4 bases at J, leaving 2 bases unmatched. The CDR3 extends over 14 amino acids. The germline V gene encodes CDR1 SGDLS and CDR2 YYNGEE. CDR3: CASSGTSGYNEQFF. The CDR3 coding sequence is TGTGCCAGCAGCGGAACTAGCGGGTACAATGAGCAGTTCTTC.

This chain uses TRBV4-1 with TRBJ2-7; 7 nucleotides match TRBD1. CDR3 size: 15 residues. The V gene's germline CDR1 is MGHRA and CDR2 YSYEKL. The junction had 6 bases not matched to a gene; V was cut back by 0 bases and J by 4 bases. The CDR3 spells CASSQDDRERYEQYF. DNA for the CDR3: TGCGCCAGCAGCCAAGATGACAGGGAAAGGTACGAGCAGTACTTC.

The rearrangement joins TRBV30 to TRBJ2-7; 9 nucleotides match TRBD1. The CDR3 covers 14 residues. CDR1 is GTSNPN and CDR2 is SVGIG in the germline V gene (reference sequence). The trim removed 1 base at V and 3 bases at J, leaving 4 bases unmatched. The CDR3 sequence: CAWSADRGGYEQYF. CDR3 coding DNA: TGTGCCTGGAGTGCGGACAGGGGAGGCTACGAGCAGTACTTC.

J is TRBJ2-3 and V is TRBV19; TRBD2 matches 14 bases. Germline V gene sequence: CDR1 LNHDA, CDR2 SQIVND (reference sequence). With V trimmed by 0 bases and J by 6 bases, 14 bases remained unmatched. CDR3 size: 20 residues. The CDR3: CASSIDAGTSGRGWSDTQYF. In DNA, the CDR3 is TGTGCCAGTAGTATAGACGCCGGGACTAGCGGGAGAGGATGGTCGGATACGCAGTATTTT. The variable domain in full, completed from reference TRBV19 and TRBJ2-3, reads DGGITQSPKYLFRKEGQNVTLSCEQNLNHDAMYWYRQDPGQGLRLIYYSQIVNDFQKGDIAEGYSVSREKKESFPLTVTSAQKNPTAFYLCASSIDAGTSGRGWSDTQYFGPGTRLTVL.

The chain employs TRBV29-1 and TRBJ2-3; 9 bases line up with TRBD1. The CDR3 contains 12 residues. Germline V gives CDR1 SQVTM, CDR2 ANQGSEA. The V segment lost 5 bases and the J segment 6 bases; nucleotides outside the gene matches: 3. The CDR3 sequence: CSVRTGVDTQYF. The DNA of the CDR3 is TGCAGCGTTCGGACAGGGGTGGATACGCAGTATTTT.

The rearrangement links TRBV2 to TRBJ1-5; perhaps TRBD1 as D (6 bases). Germline V CDR1 and CDR2: SNHLY, FYNNEI. This CDR3 is 20 amino acids long. The germline V and J ends were trimmed by 2 bases and 2 bases, with 25 bases remaining between them. CDR3 sequence: CASSESQGQAIRGGNQPQHF. The DNA of the CDR3 is TGTGCCAGCAGTGAAAGTCAGGGGCAGGCGATACGGGGAGGCAATCAGCCCCAGCATTTT.

The rearrangement uses TRBV18 and TRBJ2-7; D is undetermined. Germline-derived CDR1 and CDR2 are KGHSH and LQKENI. CDR3 length: 13 residues. V lost 0 bases and J 7 bases, leaving 10 bases between the germline ends. The CDR3 DNA is TGTGCCAGCTCACCACCGTCAGCGAATGAGCAGTACTTC. It encodes CASSPPSANEQYF.

J is TRBJ2-1 and V is TRBV14; weak D call: TRBD2 (7 bases). Per germline, CDR1 SGHDN and CDR2 FVKESK. The CDR3 has 16 residues. V lost 5 bases, J lost 4 bases, and 18 bases lay in between. The CDR3 DNA is TGTGCCAGCAGCTTGGGGGGGGGCCCCGATTACAATGAGCAGTTCTTC. Its protein is CASSLGGGPDYNEQFF.